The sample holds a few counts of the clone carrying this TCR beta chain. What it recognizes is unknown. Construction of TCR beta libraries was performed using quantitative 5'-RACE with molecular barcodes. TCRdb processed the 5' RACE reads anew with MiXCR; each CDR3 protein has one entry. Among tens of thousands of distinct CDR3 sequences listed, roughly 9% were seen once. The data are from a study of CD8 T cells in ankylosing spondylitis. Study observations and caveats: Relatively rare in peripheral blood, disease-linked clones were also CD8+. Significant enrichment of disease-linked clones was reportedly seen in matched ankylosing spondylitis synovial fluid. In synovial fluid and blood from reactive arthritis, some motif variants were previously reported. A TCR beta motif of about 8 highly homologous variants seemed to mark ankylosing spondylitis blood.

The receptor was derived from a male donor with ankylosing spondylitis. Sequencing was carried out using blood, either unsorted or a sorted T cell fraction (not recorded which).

DNA of the CDR3: TGTGCCAGCAGCCCTCGGACAGGGGGTAATTCACCCCTCCACTTT. Translating it yields CASSPRTGGNSPLHF. The rearrangement links TRBV7-9 to TRBJ1-6, with 10 positions matching TRBD1. Looked up from germline, CDR1 is SEHNR and CDR2 is FQNEAQ (reference sequence). The V gene end was trimmed by 5 bases and the J gene end by 6 bases; junction bases not matched to a gene: 4. The CDR3 sequence is 15 residues long.